These 10 T cell receptor beta chains were all obtained from the same sample, sequenced in a study of CD8+CD57+ T cells in acquired aplastic anemia. Genomic DNA acted as the template from which TCR beta VDJ combination and CDR3 sequence profiling were carried out. TCRdb ran MiXCR on the reads and lists one entry per CDR3 protein. The table records a few hundred thousand distinct CDR3 sequences, around a third of them present only once. The patients chosen for sequencing had shown expansion of CD8+CD57+ cells (detected by flow cytometry). Sequenced: sorted CD4+, CD8+, or CD8+CD57+ T cells (not recorded which) from PBMCs. These receptors were taken from a human donor with aplastic anemia.

The V and J genes are TRBV15 and TRBJ1-3; no reliable D call. V shed 0 bases and J shed 4 bases, with 10 bases lying between them. Germline-derived CDR1 and CDR2 are LNHNV and YYDKDF (reference sequence). CDR3 length: 15 residues. The CDR3 coding sequence is TGTGCCACCAGCAGAGATCGGGTCTCCGGAAACACCATATATTTT. This encodes CATSRDRVSGNTIYF.

The rearrangement joins TRBV7-2 to TRBJ2-1, with a possible D match to TRBD2 (6 bases). Germline loops: CDR1 SGHTA, CDR2 FQGNSA. The V end was cut by 5 bases, the J end by 10 bases, with 21 bases between. The CDR3 extends over 15 amino acids. This CDR3 is CASSGSGLITKEQFF. In nucleotides, the CDR3 is TGTGCCAGCAGCGGATCGGGACTTATAACGAAGGAGCAGTTCTTC.

This clonotype turned up a few times. A much larger clone sits a single nucleotide away, making a read error possible. J is TRBJ2-1 and V is TRBV10-3; either TRBD1 or TRBD2 may fit D (5 bases each). Germline V lookup: CDR1 ENHRY, CDR2 SYGVKD. Trimming cost V 4 bases and J 5 bases, with 15 bases left between them. This CDR3 has 15 residues. The CDR3 coding sequence is TGTGCCATCAGTGCCGGGACCAAAAACGACAATGAGCAGTTCTTC. Translating gives CAISAGTKNDNEQFF.

This clonotype was picked up many times. The V call is TRBV5-1, the J call TRBJ1-6; D remains ambiguous. The CDR3 runs to 14 residues. Germline V gene data show CDR1 as SGHRS and CDR2 as YFSETQ. V was pared by 4 bases and J by 8 bases, with 13 bases between. CDR3 sequence (DNA): TGCGCCAGCAGCAGGACTGGGAACGATTCACCCCTCCACTTT. Its protein is CASSRTGNDSPLHF.

The chain recombines TRBV11-2 with TRBJ1-3; TRBD1 matches 7 bases. CDR1 is SGHAT, CDR2 FQNNGV, per germline. The V segment lost 2 bases and the J segment 0 bases; nucleotides outside the gene matches: 10. CDR3 size: 18 residues. DNA of the CDR3: TGTGCCAGCAGCTTATTGGGACAGACCCCGACCTCTGGAAACACCATATATTTT. Translation gives CASSLLGQTPTSGNTIYF. The full variable domain, in which reference TRBV11-2 and TRBJ1-3 provide the parts outside the CDR3, is EAGVAQSPRYKIIEKRQSVAFWCNPISGHATLYWYQQILGQGPKLLIQFQNNGVVDDSQLPKDRFSAERLKGVDSTLKIQPAKLEDSAVYLCASSLLGQTPTSGNTIYFGEGSWLTVV.

Only a few counts were recorded for this clonotype. This rearrangement joins TRBV7-9 to TRBJ1-6, with no clear D. The germline V and J ends were trimmed by 1 base and 14 bases, with 15 bases remaining between them. From germline, CDR1 is SEHNR and CDR2 FQNEAQ (reference sequence). There are 14 residues in the CDR3. The CDR3 nucleotides read TGTGCCAGCAGCTTAGATAGGCAAAGTCAAACCCTCCACTTT. It is translated as CASSLDRQSQTLHF.

This clonotype has more than one count but fewer than ten. The junction and the germline gene differ at one end; a read error may be behind it. This chain links TRBV10-3 with TRBJ1-2, with 9 bases identical to TRBD1. Germline V gene sequence: CDR1 ENHRY, CDR2 SYGVKD. This CDR3 has 13 residues. The CDR3 nucleotides read TGTGCCAGCAGTTACACAGGGGGCTACGGCTACACCTTC. The encoded protein is CASSYTGGYGYTF.

V usage is TRBV7-2 and J usage is TRBJ2-7, with 9 bases identical to TRBD1. V dropped 3 bases and J dropped 2; count of bases not matched to a gene: 5. This CDR3 is built from 15 residues. Per the germline V gene, CDR1 is SGHTA and CDR2 is FQGNSA. The CDR3 bases are TGTGCCAGCAGCTTTACCGGGACAGGGACCTACGAGCAGTACTTC. It codes for CASSFTGTGTYEQYF.

Comment on this clonotype: A much larger clonotype is one base distant, so this may be a read error. The rearrangement joins TRBV24-1 to TRBJ2-1, with D hard to call. The CDR3 loop spans 13 amino acids. CDR1 is KGHDR, CDR2 SFDVKD, per germline. The DNA of the CDR3 is TGTGCCACCAGTGATTCTGTCAACAATGAGCGGTTCTTC. Protein product: CATSDSVNNERFF.

This clonotype was detected a few times. The rearrangement links TRBV6-5 to TRBJ2-1; tentatively, D is TRBD2 (5 bases). The CDR3 has 12 amino acids. V was trimmed by 0 bases and J by 10 bases, leaving 7 bases between them. Germline assignment: CDR1 MNHEY and CDR2 SVGAGI. CDR3 DNA sequence: TGTGCCAGCAGTTACTCGCGAGGGGAGCAGTTCTTC. Its protein product is CASSYSRGEQFF.